A single sample gave rise to the 29 T cell receptor beta chains below, sequenced in a study of OX40 agonist ivuxolimab in advanced cancers. Profiling relied on immunoSEQ multiplex PCR, and the TCRdb table lists in-frame clones only, not all of them. The table includes approximately 70,000 clones, about 80% detected once. Sequenced material: CD4+ or CD8+ T cells sorted from blood, taken in a trial of the OX40 agonist ivuxolimab. The receptors originated from an adult with an advanced solid tumor such as melanoma, head and neck, liver or kidney cancer.

This chain connects TRBV27 to TRBJ2-7; possible D gene TRBD2, 5 bases. The germline gives CDR1 MNHEY, CDR2 SMNVEV (reference sequence). Trimming took off 2 bases at V and 2 bases at J, with 7 bases between the two ends. This CDR3 has 13 residues. The CDR3, as DNA: TGTGCCAGCAGTTTAGGGAGAACCTACGAGCAGTACTTC. This encodes CASSLGRTYEQYF.

This chain uses TRBV2 with TRBJ2-1, with TRBD2 matching over 8 bases. J was trimmed by 7 bases and V by 3 bases; bases with no gene match: 14. This CDR3 contains 17 residues. CDR1 is SNHLY, CDR2 FYNNEI, per germline. CDR3 sequence reads: CASSEHRGAGAANEQFF. The CDR3 nucleotides read TGTGCCAGCAGTGAGCATCGGGGAGCGGGGGCCGCTAATGAGCAGTTCTTC.

The rearrangement links TRBV6-5 to TRBJ1-4; unclear D gene. Per germline, CDR1 MNHEY and CDR2 SVGAGI. Trimming removed 0 bases from V and 0 bases from J, with 5 bases in between. This CDR3 spans 15 amino acids. CDR3 DNA: TGTGCCAGCAGTTACTCGGCAGCAACTAATGAAAAACTGTTTTTT. Protein sequence: CASSYSAATNEKLFF.

Written as DNA, the CDR3 is TGTGCCAGTAGAAACCTGGCCCCGAACACTGAAGCTTTCTTT. Amino acids: CASRNLAPNTEAFF. This chain links TRBV19 with TRBJ1-1; D remains ambiguous. The CDR3 has 14 amino acids. Trimming cost V 6 bases and J 1 base, with 12 bases left between them. CDR1 and CDR2 from the germline V gene are LNHDA and SQIVND (reference sequence).

This clone came up once. This chain connects TRBV10-1 to TRBJ2-1; D is unresolved. The CDR3 is 14 residues long. V lost 6 bases and J 9 bases, leaving 18 bases between the germline ends. Germline V gene sequence: CDR1 WNHNN, CDR2 SYGVQD (reference sequence). The DNA of the CDR3 is TGCGCCAGCAGCCAGACTCCAGGTGCCCCTGAGCAGTTCTTC. Its protein product is CASSQTPGAPEQFF.

CDR3 amino acids: CASSHNSPQTQYF. CDR3 bases: TGTGCCAGCAGCCACAACAGTCCCCAGACCCAGTACTTC. This sequence joins TRBV14 and TRBJ2-5, with D unresolved. With 3 bases removed from V and 6 bases from J, the gap between germline ends came to 11 bases. CDR1 and CDR2 (germline): SGHDN, FVKESK. The CDR3 spans 13 residues. The whole variable domain, filled in from reference TRBV14 and TRBJ2-5, reads EAGVTQFPSHSVIEKGQTVTLRCDPISGHDNLYWYRRVMGKEIKFLLHFVKESKQDESGMPNNRFLAERTGGTYSTLKVQPAELEDSGVYFCASSHNSPQTQYFGPGTRLLVL.

The V gene is TRBV10-1, the J gene TRBJ2-3; D is perhaps TRBD1 or TRBD2 (6 bases each). The V gene lost 2 bases and the J gene lost 8 bases, with 17 bases spanning the gap. The CDR3 length is 15 residues. The germline gives CDR1 WNHNN, CDR2 SYGVQD (reference sequence). The CDR3 spells CASSEPGGGLGTQYF. CDR3 nucleotides: TGCGCCAGCAGTGAGCCCGGGGGCGGTTTGGGTACGCAGTATTTT.

J is TRBJ1-1 and V is TRBV19; D uncertain. The CDR3 loop spans 12 amino acids. Looked up from germline, CDR1 is LNHDA and CDR2 is SQIVND (reference sequence). Trimming removed 6 bases at V and 7 bases at J, with 12 bases between. The CDR3 sequence: CASSLPTFEAFF. In DNA form, the CDR3 reads TGTGCCAGTAGCTTACCGACATTTGAAGCTTTCTTT.

Here the CDR3 DNA reads TGTGCCAGCAGTTACACGGCCAGGGGGAATGAAAAACTGTTTTTT. Its protein is CASSYTARGNEKLFF. This chain links TRBV6-6 with TRBJ1-4, with 7 bases identical to TRBD1. V shed 2 bases, J shed 5 bases, and the junction held 5 bases outside the gene matches. Germline CDR1 and CDR2: MNHNY and SVGAGI (reference sequence). CDR3 length equals 15 residues.

The chain is built from TRBV27 and TRBJ2-7; D may match TRBD1 or TRBD2 (5 bases each). V was trimmed by 8 bases and J by 2 bases, leaving 13 bases between them. The CDR3 is made up of 13 amino acids. Germline CDR1 reads MNHEY; CDR2 reads SMNVEV (reference sequence). DNA for the CDR3: TGTGCCAGCGGACCGGGACCAGCCTACGAGCAGTACTTC. Protein product: CASGPGPAYEQYF.

This sequence joins TRBV19 and TRBJ1-1, with unresolved D. Trimming pared 4 bases from V and 1 base from J, leaving 13 bases between. Per germline, CDR1 LNHDA and CDR2 SQIVND (reference sequence). The CDR3 length is 15 residues. The CDR3 coding sequence is TGTGCCAGTAGTAGCAATACCCCAGGGAACACTGAAGCTTTCTTT. As protein: CASSSNTPGNTEAFF.

V gene TRBV7-9 combines with J gene TRBJ2-5, with D unclear. From germline, CDR1 is SEHNR and CDR2 FQNEAQ (reference sequence). This CDR3 has 13 amino acids. V lost 3 bases and J 1 base, leaving 6 bases between the germline ends. CDR3 in amino acids: CASSLVGQETQYF. The CDR3 DNA reads TGTGCCAGCAGCTTGGTGGGCCAAGAGACCCAGTACTTC.

The count of this clone is one. This sequence joins TRBV28 and TRBJ2-2; D gene unclear. Germline CDR1 is MDHEN and CDR2 is SYDVKM. The CDR3 loop spans 13 amino acids. V lost 2 bases to trimming and J lost 6 bases, with 7 bases between them. The CDR3 nucleotides are TGTGCCAGCAGTTTAGACTCCCCCGGGGAGCTGTTTTTT. Amino acid sequence: CASSLDSPGELFF. The full variable domain, completed using reference TRBV28 and TRBJ2-2, is DVKVTQSSRYLVKRTGEKVFLECVQDMDHENMFWYRQDPGLGLRLIYFSYDVKMKEKGDIPEGYSVSREKKERFSLILESASTNQTSMYLCASSLDSPGELFFGEGSRLTVL.

The rearrangement links TRBV15 to TRBJ2-7, with TRBD1 identical over 11 bases. Trimming at V came to 0 bases and at J to 2 bases, leaving 3 bases not matched to a gene. The length of the CDR3 is 16 residues. Germline loops: CDR1 LNHNV, CDR2 YYDKDF (reference sequence). Here the CDR3 DNA reads TGTGCCACCAGCAGAGATCGGGGACAGGGGGCCTACGAGCAGTACTTC. Translation gives CATSRDRGQGAYEQYF.

This sequence joins TRBV10-3 and TRBJ1-6, with D maybe TRBD1 (5 bases). This CDR3 spans 19 amino acids. The germline CDR1 and CDR2 sequences are ENHRY and SYGVKD. V shed 0 bases and J shed 0 bases, with 15 bases lying between them. The CDR3 DNA is TGTGCCATCAGTGAGTCTTTTGGGGCAGGGCCCTCCTATAATTCACCCCTCCACTTT. Translation gives CAISESFGAGPSYNSPLHF.

This clone occurred a few times. The rearrangement joins TRBV19 to TRBJ1-4, with D tentatively TRBD1 (5 bases). Germline V gene lookup returns CDR1 LNHDA and CDR2 SQIVND (reference sequence). Trimming took 2 bases from V and 6 from J, leaving 16 bases between them. The CDR3 spans 16 residues. In nucleotides, the CDR3 is TGTGCCAGTAGTATACGGACATTCTCCGCAGATGAAAAACTGTTTTTT. The encoded protein is CASSIRTFSADEKLFF.

The chain carries TRBV6-5 and TRBJ2-1; 10 nucleotides align to TRBD1. This CDR3 region has 16 residues. V trimming: 4 bases; J trimming: 8 bases; junction bases outside the gene matches: 11. Germline CDR1 MNHEY, CDR2 SVGAGI. The CDR3 spells CASSSRPGQGFDEQFF. CDR3 sequence (DNA): TGTGCCAGCAGTTCCCGGCCGGGACAGGGGTTCGATGAGCAGTTCTTC.

V usage is TRBV29-1 and J usage is TRBJ1-1; D gene ambiguous. Germline V gene lookup returns CDR1 SQVTM and CDR2 ANQGSEA. V was clipped by 7 bases and J by 7 bases, with 13 bases between them. This CDR3 contains 11 residues. In DNA, the CDR3 is TGCAGCGCCCTAAGGGCCGATGAAGCTTTCTTT. Translating it yields CSALRADEAFF.

The genes are TRBV5-6 and TRBJ2-7, with 8 nucleotides matching TRBD1. The V segment lost 4 bases and the J segment 5 bases; nucleotides outside the gene matches: 17. The CDR3 is made up of 17 amino acids. Germline loops: CDR1 SGHDT, CDR2 YYEEEE. This CDR3 reads CASSRLVGQGAANEQYV. The DNA of the CDR3 is TGTGCCAGCAGCAGGCTGGTAGGCCAGGGGGCAGCGAACGAGCAGTACGTC.

This clone was counted between two and nine times. This sequence joins TRBV7-9 and TRBJ2-7, with D tentatively TRBD1 (6 bases). Germline V lookup: CDR1 SEHNR, CDR2 FQNEAQ (reference sequence). CDR3 length equals 13 residues. Trimming took 4 bases from V and 5 from J, leaving 12 bases between them. Here the CDR3 reads CASSSIRQDEQYF. The CDR3, as DNA: TGTGCCAGCAGCTCCATCAGACAGGACGAGCAGTACTTC.

The chain carries TRBV7-8 and TRBJ2-7; tentative D call: TRBD2 (6 bases). The V and J ends lost 3 bases and 0 bases respectively, with 15 bases between them. Germline CDR1 reads SGHVS; CDR2 reads FQNEAQ. This CDR3 spans 16 amino acids. CDR3 sequence: CASSFLGSGGSYEQYF. The CDR3 region has the DNA TGTGCCAGCAGCTTTCTTGGTAGCGGAGGCTCCTACGAGCAGTACTTC.

The gene calls are TRBV7-3 and TRBJ2-2; D uncertain. The V and J ends lost 5 bases and 4 bases respectively, with 17 bases between them. The CDR3 contains 16 residues. CDR1 is SGHTA and CDR2 is FQGTGA in the germline V gene. The CDR3 DNA reads TGTGCCAGCAGCCGCCAGGCGGAACAAAGCACCGGGGAGCTGTTTTTT. Its translation: CASSRQAEQSTGELFF.

The chain couples TRBV7-2 to TRBJ2-7; no clear D. V was cut by 6 bases and J by 3 bases, with 12 bases left in between. CDR3 length: 13 residues. Germline V lookup: CDR1 SGHTA, CDR2 FQGNSA. In DNA form, the CDR3 reads TGTGCCAGCAGTCCCGGGTACAACTACGAGCAGTACGTC. Translated: CASSPGYNYEQYV.

This chain connects TRBV28 to TRBJ2-7; 9 nucleotides match TRBD2. With 7 bases clipped from V and 4 bases from J, the junction kept 14 bases outside the gene matches. The CDR3 has 16 amino acids. The germline gives CDR1 MDHEN, CDR2 SYDVKM. This chain's CDR3 is CASTRGGGRTSYEQYF. CDR3 nucleotides: TGTGCCAGCACGCGGGGGGGCGGGAGGACCTCATACGAGCAGTACTTC.

J is TRBJ2-5 and V is TRBV6-1; weak D call: TRBD1 (6 bases). The CDR3 extends over 13 amino acids. V lost 2 bases to trimming and J lost 5 bases, with 9 bases between them. Germline CDR1 is MNHNS and CDR2 is SASEGT. DNA for the CDR3: TGTGCCAGCAGTGAATTGAGGGGGGAGACCCAGTACTTC. Translation: CASSELRGETQYF.

The rearrangement joins TRBV6-5 to TRBJ1-3; D is possibly TRBD1 (5 bases). There are 16 residues in the CDR3. V was shortened by 0 bases and J by 1 base, with 10 bases between the two germline ends. Germline V gives CDR1 MNHEY, CDR2 SVGAGI. CDR3 DNA sequence: TGTGCCAGCAGTTACTCTATGGGGACGTCTGGAAACACCATATATTTT. It yields the protein CASSYSMGTSGNTIYF.

This clone was seen more than once but under ten times. This chain uses TRBV5-1 with TRBJ2-2; no reliable D call. The V end was cut by 0 bases, the J end by 6 bases, with 6 bases between. The CDR3 sequence is 13 residues long. The germline gives CDR1 SGHRS, CDR2 YFSETQ. This chain's CDR3 is CASSLVNPGELFF. In nucleotides, the CDR3 is TGCGCCAGCAGCTTGGTCAACCCCGGGGAGCTGTTTTTT.

The CDR3 coding sequence is TGTGCCATCGGTTTAGAGGCGGGCCTCTCCTACAATGAGCAGTTCTTC. Protein product: CAIGLEAGLSYNEQFF. The chain employs TRBV6-6 and TRBJ2-1, with D possibly TRBD2 on 5 matching bases. The ends were cut back, 10 bases at V and 0 bases at J, with 19 bases in the middle. The CDR3 is 16 residues long. Per germline, CDR1 MNHNY and CDR2 SVGAGI (reference sequence).

The chain employs TRBV5-1 and TRBJ2-5; the D call may be TRBD1 or TRBD2 (6 bases each). V lost 4 bases, J lost 0 bases, and 7 bases lay in between. The CDR3 totals 13 residues. Germline-derived CDR1 and CDR2 are SGHRS and YFSETQ. The DNA of the CDR3 is TGCGCCAGCAGCAGGGGGGACCAAGAGACCCAGTACTTC. Protein: CASSRGDQETQYF.